Each of the 5 T cell receptor beta chains below was sequenced from the same sample in a study of T cells after yellow fever vaccination (dated by TCRdb to the late 2010s). The treatment or condition label on this specimen signifies: live attenuated yellow fever vaccine strain. The library came from 5' RACE. TCRdb names Illumina HiSeq 2500 as the instrument used. The raw public data were reprocessed by TCRdb itself: fastp quality trimming at Q25, MiXCR clonotype calling, in-frame beta chains only. Each CDR3 protein gets just one entry, which takes the most common genes and DNA from the rows behind it. This sample holds over 100,000 distinct CDR3 sequences; 8% to 9.5% were observed only once. The top ten clonotypes cover roughly 27% of the sample. The input for sequencing was CD8+ T cells sorted from PBMCs, taken 45 days after the yellow fever booster vaccination. These receptors were obtained from a man aged 30 to 39 who received the YFV17D yellow fever vaccine.

This clonotype was recorded at least ten times. This chain connects TRBV7-8 to TRBJ2-1; TRBD1 aligns across 12 bases. Per the germline V gene, CDR1 is SGHVS and CDR2 is FQNEAQ. The CDR3 consists of 14 residues. Unmatched junction bases numbered 10, after V lost 10 bases and J lost 9 bases. CDR3 nucleotide sequence: TGTGCCACCTCGGGGGACAGGGGGCCGGGTGAGCAGTTCTTC. As protein: CATSGDRGPGEQFF. The whole variable domain, filled in from reference TRBV7-8 and TRBJ2-1, reads GAGVSQSPRYKVAKRGQDVALRCDPISGHVSLFWYQQALGQGPEFLTYFQNEAQLDKSGLPSDRFFAERPEGSVSTLKIQRTQQEDSAVYLCATSGDRGPGEQFFGPGTRLTVL.

About this clonotype: A read error may explain this, as a much larger clone is one base away. The rearrangement links TRBV28 to TRBJ2-1, with D possibly called TRBD1 or TRBD2 (5 bases each). The length of the CDR3 is 16 residues. CDR1 is MDHEN, CDR2 SYDVKM, per germline. For the CDR3, the DNA is TGTGCCAGCAGTTTTGGGACCAGCCCCAAATACAATGGGCAGTTCTTC. Translating gives CASSFGTSPKYNGQFF.

This clonotype was seen ten or more times. V and J are TRBV12-3 or TRBV12-4 and TRBJ2-5; D is ambiguous. The CDR3 loop spans 12 amino acids. V shed 2 bases and J shed 4 bases, with 5 bases lying between them. The CDR3 DNA reads as TGTGCCAGCAGTTTATCCGTAGAGACCCAGTACTTC. Amino acid sequence: CASSLSVETQYF.

This clonotype was counted between two and nine times. The rearrangement joins TRBV4-3 to TRBJ2-5; TRBD2 is a possible D gene (6 bases). The CDR3 is made up of 14 amino acids. Germline CDR1 and CDR2: LGHNA and YSLEER. V was clipped by 6 bases and J by 5 bases, with 16 bases between them. CDR3: CASSLGTGGETQYF. DNA for the CDR3: TGCGCCAGCAGTCTTGGTACCGGAGGGGAGACCCAGTACTTC.

This clonotype was seen ten or more times. J is TRBJ1-6 and V is TRBV9; 7 bases are a match to TRBD1. Germline trimming cut 7 bases from V and 8 bases from J; bases unmatched to any gene: 9. Germline-derived CDR1 and CDR2 are SGDLS and YYNGEE. The CDR3 is 14 residues long. DNA of the CDR3: TGTGCCAGCGCACAGGGACAGCGACATTCACCCCTCCACTTT. Its protein is CASAQGQRHSPLHF.